This TCR beta chain was sequenced for a study of cytomegalovirus exposure and HLA in healthy donors (dated by TCRdb to the late 2010s). About the investigation overall: According to a later analysis, the approximately 130 validation repertoires were produced on the same platform as the approximately 610 repertoires of the first cohort. To predict cytomegalovirus infection status, the study brought together high-throughput TCR immunosequencing, statistical association of individual TCRs with disease status, and machine learning. The study was designed to test whether signatures of past pathogen exposure could be identified by cataloging public T cell receptors. Along with the approximately 700-subject first cohort, a separate validation cohort of some 130 different subjects was used. Overall study results and their limits: Cytomegalovirus status was reported to be diagnosed by the classifier with high specificity and sensitivity in both the original and validation cohorts. The study listed 150 to 200 TCR beta chains as associated with cytomegalovirus. It was suggested by the authors that the approach could potentially be generalized to other disease states and immunological phenotypes. The validation cohort had no HLA typing available for a later analysis, so co-occurrence within that cohort was assessed over all 110 or so repertoires. In vitro tests confirmed that a few of the cytomegalovirus-associated TCR beta chains recognize cytomegalovirus antigens. A later analysis found that TCRs clustered in the first cohort also tended to co-occur in the 110 or so validation repertoires, with 94% of cluster scores above 0. Most TCR sequences were observed very rarely across donors, whereas some public TCRs were present in many individuals.

This clone was recorded only once. Its recognized antigen is unknown. No base-level quality is on record; no much larger clone is a single base apart. Separate from the approximately 700-subject first cohort, the validation cohort of around 130 subjects was the group to which the donors belonged. Libraries were built with the immunoSEQ multiplex PCR assay. Turning to the authors' computational methods: To diagnose cytomegalovirus status from the catalog of TCR beta chain sequences, a statistical classification framework was built. TCRdb stores this immuneACCESS table with in-frame sequences only. Part of the clones is absent; in the studies checked, under half of the shortfall reflects unresolved V genes, and no reason is known for the rest. Clone size and the V and J calls come from that table; the DNA yielded D and trimming. A total of over 150,000 clones appear in this sample, 85% of them only once. The ten largest clonotypes hold roughly 15% of the sample.

Including cysteine and phenylalanine, the CDR3 has 15 amino acids. The entry retains the CDR3 DNA only, 45 bases that are in frame from base 1. The V end gives up 0 bases and the J end 12 bases, leaving 8 bases in the junction not matched to a gene. Based on the germline V gene, the CDR1 and CDR2 sequences are MNHNS and SASEGT. Sample: PBMCs. The receptor's source is a man between 18 and 35 years old in good health and CMV-seropositive. Here the chain combines TRBV6-1 and TRBJ2-1, with 10 bases aligning to TRBD1. Here is the DNA: TGTGCCAGCAGTGAAGCGCGGGGGACAGGGGTTGCGCAGTTCTTC. Its translation is CASSEARGTGVAQFF.